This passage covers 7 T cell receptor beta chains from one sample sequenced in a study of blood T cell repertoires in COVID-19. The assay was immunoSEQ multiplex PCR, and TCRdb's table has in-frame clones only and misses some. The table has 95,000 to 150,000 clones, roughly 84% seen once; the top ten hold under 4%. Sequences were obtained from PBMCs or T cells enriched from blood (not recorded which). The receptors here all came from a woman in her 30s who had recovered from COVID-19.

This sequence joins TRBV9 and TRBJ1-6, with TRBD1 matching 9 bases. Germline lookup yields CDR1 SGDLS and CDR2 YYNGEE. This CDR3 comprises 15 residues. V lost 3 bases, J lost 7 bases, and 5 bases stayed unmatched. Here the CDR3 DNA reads TGTGCCAGCAGCGCGGGACAGGGTAAAAATTCACCCCTCCACTTT. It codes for CASSAGQGKNSPLHF. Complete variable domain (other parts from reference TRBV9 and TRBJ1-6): DSGVTQTPKHLITATGQRVTLRCSPRSGDLSVYWYQQSLDQGLQFLIQYYNGEERAKGNILERFSAQQFPDLHSELNLSSLELGDSALYFCASSAGQGKNSPLHFGNGTRLTVT.

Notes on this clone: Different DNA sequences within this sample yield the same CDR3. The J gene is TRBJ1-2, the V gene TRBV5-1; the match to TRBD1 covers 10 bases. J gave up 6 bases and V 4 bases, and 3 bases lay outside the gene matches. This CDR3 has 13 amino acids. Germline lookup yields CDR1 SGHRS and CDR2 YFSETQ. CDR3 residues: CASSLGTGDGYTF. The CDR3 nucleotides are TGCGCCAGCAGCCTAGGGACAGGGGATGGCTACACCTTC.

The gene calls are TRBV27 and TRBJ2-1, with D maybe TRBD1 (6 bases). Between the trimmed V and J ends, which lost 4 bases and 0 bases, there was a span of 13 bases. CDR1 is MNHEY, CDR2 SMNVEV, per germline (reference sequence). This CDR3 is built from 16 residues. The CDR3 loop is CASSSKGESSYNEQFF. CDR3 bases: TGTGCCAGCAGTTCGAAGGGGGAAAGCTCCTACAATGAGCAGTTCTTC.

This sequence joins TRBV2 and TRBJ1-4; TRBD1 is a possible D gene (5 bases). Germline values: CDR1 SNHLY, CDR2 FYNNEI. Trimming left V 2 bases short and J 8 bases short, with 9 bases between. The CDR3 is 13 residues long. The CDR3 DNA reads TGTGCCAGCAGTGAAACAGGATGGGAAAAACTGTTTTTT. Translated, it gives CASSETGWEKLFF. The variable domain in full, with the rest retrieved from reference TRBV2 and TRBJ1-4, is EPEVTQTPSHQVTQMGQEVILRCVPISNHLYFYWYRQILGQKVEFLVSFYNNEISEKSEIFDDQFSVERPDGSNFTLKIRSTKLEDSAMYFCASSETGWEKLFFGSGTQLSVL.

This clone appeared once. CDR3 residues: CAISDRGADADTQYF. The CDR3 region has the DNA TGTGCCATCAGTGATCGGGGAGCCGATGCAGATACGCAGTATTTT. The chain joins TRBV10-3 to TRBJ2-3; TRBD2 might be the D (5 bases). The CDR3 is 15 amino acids. The V end was cut by 3 bases, the J end by 4 bases, with 14 bases between. The germline CDR1 and CDR2 sequences are ENHRY and SYGVKD.

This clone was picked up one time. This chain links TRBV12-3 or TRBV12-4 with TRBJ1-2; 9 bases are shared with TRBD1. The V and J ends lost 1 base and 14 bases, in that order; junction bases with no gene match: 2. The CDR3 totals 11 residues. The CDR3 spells CASSLGGTGTF. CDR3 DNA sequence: TGTGCCAGCAGTTTAGGAGGGACAGGGACCTTC.

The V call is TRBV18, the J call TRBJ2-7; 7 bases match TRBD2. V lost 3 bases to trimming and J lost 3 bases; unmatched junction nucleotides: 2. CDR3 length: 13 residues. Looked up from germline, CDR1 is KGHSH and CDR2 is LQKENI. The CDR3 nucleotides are TGTGCCAGCTCACCCGGGACTAACTACGAGCAGTACTTC. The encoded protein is CASSPGTNYEQYF.